The present TCR beta chain was sequenced within a study of T cells after yellow fever vaccination (dated by TCRdb to about 2019). Study-wide context: The SMART-Seq v4 Ultra Low Input RNA kit was used to prepare libraries from fractions with low cell numbers. To follow T-cell clones before and after primary and booster YFV17D yellow fever vaccination, bulk TCR alpha and beta repertoires were sequenced over time. Two healthy male donors, one aged 18 to 29 and one aged 30 to 40 years, were included in the cohort. Blood was drawn at multiple timepoints before and after primary and secondary immunization, with bulk PBMC replicates and cell subsets isolated. The paper as a whole reports these results and caveats: A small share of clonotypes was detected in both CD4 and CD8 compartments, with the overlap likely arising from convergent recombination. Most clones expanded after primary vaccination (almost 98% of CD4 and 88% of CD8) were re-detected after the booster, suggesting that broad memory maintenance occurred. Computational filtering was required because FACS-sorted repertoires could contain abundant contaminating clonotypes from the bulk population. Compared with the primary T-cell response, the secondary T-cell response was weaker but faster, peaking on day 5 rather than day 15. Because only a couple of donors were included in the study, the extent to which the findings can be generalized is limited.

The sample holds a few counts of this clonotype. What antigen it recognizes has not been identified. Nothing much larger sits one base from this clone, and base qualities are not available. Sequenced on an Illumina NovaSeq 6000. TCR cDNA was synthesized by 5'RACE template switching, which introduced a universal primer site and unique molecular identifiers. cDNA synthesis was primed from both the TCR alpha and TCR beta constant segments. Library amplification involved two PCR steps, and the second step added sample barcodes and sequencing adapters. Sequencing of libraries was performed on Illumina HiSeq 2500 (2x100 bp) or NovaSeq (2x150 bp). Per the original workflow: MIGEC handled demultiplexing of reads and collapsing into UMI consensus sequences, while MiXCR performed V(D)J alignment. Vaccine-responding clonotypes were identified with edgeR using replicate PBMC samples, with FDR below 0.01 and a log2 fold change above 5 up to day 15 being required. Each bulk clonotype was labeled CD4 or CD8 based on which sequenced repertoire, CD4 or CD8, contained the clonotype at higher abundance. In-frame beta chains were kept once TCRdb had trimmed the public reads at Q25 with fastp and called clones with MiXCR. Records with the same CDR3 protein are collapsed into one entry carrying the most frequent genes and DNA. The V and J calls shown here were made by TCRdb, not taken from the authors' results. The sample table shows some 420,000 distinct CDR3 sequences, and over 15% are seen once. Of the sample, 18% falls within the top ten clones.

Sample treatment or condition, as interpreted from the label and publication: live attenuated yellow fever vaccine strain. At every blood-draw timepoint, two biological replicates of bulk PBMCs were collected. PBMCs were isolated from peripheral blood using a standard Ficoll-Paque protocol. TriZol was used to extract RNA from bulk PBMCs, CD4 and CD8 fractions, and dextramer-positive and dextramer-negative fractions. The CDR3 measures 13 amino acids from cysteine to phenylalanine. Only the CDR3 DNA is retained, 39 bases long and in frame from the first base. The V end loses 6 bases and the J end loses 2 bases, and a stretch of 8 bases separates them. Taken from the germline V gene, the CDR1 and CDR2 loops are SGHDT and YYEEEE.

The chain links TRBV5-6 with TRBJ1-4, with no reliable assignment of the D segment. The receptor was derived from a man aged 18 to 30 who received the YFV17D yellow fever vaccine. The sample here was PBMCs, taken before the yellow fever booster vaccination. CDR3 protein: CASTIGTNEKLFF. DNA sequence: TGTGCCAGCACCATTGGGACTAATGAAAAACTGTTTTTT.